Below, 10 T cell receptor beta chains from the same sample are listed, as sequenced in a study of technical replicates of blood from a few donors. The protocol was immunoSEQ multiplex PCR, while the TCRdb copy is restricted to in-frame clones and leaves out a portion. Among some 80,000 clones listed, roughly 94% were seen once. The sample comprised T cells isolated from PBMCs. These receptors were collected from a human donor in good health.

The V and J genes are TRBV5-1 and TRBJ1-4; 7 nucleotides align to TRBD1. This CDR3 region has 17 residues. Germline V CDR1 and CDR2: SGHRS, YFSETQ. The trim removed 1 base at V and 4 bases at J, leaving 10 bases unmatched. The chain's CDR3 is CASSLPIGQADNEKLFF. CDR3 in DNA: TGCGCCAGCAGCTTGCCCATCGGACAGGCCGATAATGAAAAACTGTTTTTT.

The gene calls are TRBV7-9 and TRBJ2-3; 11 positions agree with TRBD2. The junction had 9 bases not matched to a gene; V was cut back by 5 bases and J by 5 bases. The CDR3 covers 16 residues. Germline CDR1 and CDR2: SEHNR and FQNEAQ (reference sequence). CDR3 region: CASSDTTSGTRDTQYF. In DNA form, the CDR3 reads TGTGCCAGCAGCGATACGACTAGCGGGACTAGAGATACGCAGTATTTT.

Here the CDR3 DNA reads TGTGCCAGCAGTTTTGCTCAGGTCCGGGACAGGGGGCCCCGTGAGCAGTTCTTC. Translation gives CASSFAQVRDRGPREQFF. The chain uses TRBV28 and TRBJ2-1; 12 bases agree with TRBD1. V lost 3 bases to trimming and J lost 9 bases; unmatched junction nucleotides: 15. This CDR3 is 18 amino acids long. CDR1 MDHEN and CDR2 SYDVKM come from the germline V gene.

V and J are TRBV7-3 and TRBJ2-3; D not resolved. Germline CDR1 and CDR2: SGHTA and FQGTGA. Trimming removed 3 bases at V and 0 bases at J, with 7 bases between. CDR3 length: 14 residues. CDR3: CASSFGLSTDTQYF. CDR3 bases: TGTGCCAGCAGCTTCGGTCTAAGCACAGATACGCAGTATTTT.

The sample holds one count of this clone. V and J are TRBV2 and TRBJ1-1; D ambiguous. The CDR3 is 13 residues long. Germline assignment: CDR1 SNHLY and CDR2 FYNNEI. V lost 6 bases and J lost 1, with 9 bases in between. The CDR3, as DNA: TGTGCCAGCAGGAATTTGAGGAACACTGAAGCTTTCTTT. This codes for CASRNLRNTEAFF.

The rearrangement joins TRBV9 to TRBJ2-1; 10 positions match TRBD1. Trimming took 0 bases from V and 4 from J; bases not matched to a gene: 4. Germline V CDR1 and CDR2: SGDLS, YYNGEE. CDR3 length: 16 residues. CDR3 protein: CASSVVRDRGYNEQFF. CDR3 nucleotides: TGTGCCAGCAGCGTAGTTCGGGACAGGGGATACAATGAGCAGTTCTTC.

In regard to this clone: This sample includes further DNA sequences coding for the same CDR3. The genes are TRBV9 and TRBJ2-7; perhaps TRBD1 as D (6 bases). Per germline, CDR1 SGDLS and CDR2 YYNGEE. The CDR3 consists of 14 residues. Trimming took 2 bases from V and 0 from J, leaving 9 bases between them. CDR3 sequence reads: CASSVGQTSYEQYF. CDR3 DNA sequence: TGTGCCAGCAGCGTTGGACAGACCTCCTACGAGCAGTACTTC.

The chain employs TRBV6-1 and TRBJ1-5, with D possibly TRBD1 on 6 matching bases. Germline CDR1 reads MNHNS; CDR2 reads SASEGT. Trimming shortened V by 6 bases and J by 8 bases, and 20 bases separated the two germline ends. This CDR3 spans 15 amino acids. The CDR3 region is CASRAHDRIGEPQHF. As DNA, the CDR3 is TGTGCCAGCAGAGCTCATGACAGGATCGGAGAGCCCCAGCATTTT.

The rearrangement joins TRBV9 to TRBJ1-3; TRBD1 matches 9 bases. Germline CDR1 is SGDLS and CDR2 is YYNGEE. There are 15 residues in the CDR3. The V and J ends lost 3 bases and 3 bases, in that order; junction bases with no gene match: 4. CDR3 in amino acids: CASSAQGARGNTIYF. CDR3 nucleotides: TGTGCCAGCAGCGCACAGGGGGCTCGTGGAAACACCATATATTTT.

This chain links TRBV9 with TRBJ1-1, with D possibly TRBD1 on 5 matching bases. The CDR3 is 14 residues long. Trimming removed 0 bases from V and 2 bases from J, with 8 bases in between. From germline, CDR1 is SGDLS and CDR2 YYNGEE. This CDR3 reads CASSVGQTNTEAFF. CDR3 in DNA: TGTGCCAGCAGCGTAGGACAGACTAACACTGAAGCTTTCTTT.